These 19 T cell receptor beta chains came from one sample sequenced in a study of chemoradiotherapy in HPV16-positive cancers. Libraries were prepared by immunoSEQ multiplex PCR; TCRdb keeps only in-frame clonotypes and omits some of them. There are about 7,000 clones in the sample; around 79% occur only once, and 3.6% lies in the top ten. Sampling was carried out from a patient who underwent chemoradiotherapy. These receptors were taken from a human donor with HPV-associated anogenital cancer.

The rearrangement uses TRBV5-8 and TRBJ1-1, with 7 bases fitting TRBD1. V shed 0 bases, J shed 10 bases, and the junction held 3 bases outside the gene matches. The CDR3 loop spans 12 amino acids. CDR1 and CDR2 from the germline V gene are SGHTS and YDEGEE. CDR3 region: CASSLETGSAFF. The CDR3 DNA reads TGTGCCAGCAGCTTGGAGACAGGGTCAGCTTTCTTT.

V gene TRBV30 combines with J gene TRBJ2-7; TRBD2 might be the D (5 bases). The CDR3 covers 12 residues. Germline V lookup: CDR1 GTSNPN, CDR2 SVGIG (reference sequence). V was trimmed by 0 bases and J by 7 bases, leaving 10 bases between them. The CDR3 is CAWSVLTGEQYF. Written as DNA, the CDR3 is TGTGCCTGGAGTGTACTCACGGGAGAGCAGTACTTC. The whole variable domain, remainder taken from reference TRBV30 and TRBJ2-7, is SQTIHQWPATLVQPVGSPLSLECTVEGTSNPNLYWYRQAAGRGLQLLFYSVGIGQISSEVPQNLSASRPQDRQFILSSKKLLLSDSGFYLCAWSVLTGEQYFGPGTRLTVT.

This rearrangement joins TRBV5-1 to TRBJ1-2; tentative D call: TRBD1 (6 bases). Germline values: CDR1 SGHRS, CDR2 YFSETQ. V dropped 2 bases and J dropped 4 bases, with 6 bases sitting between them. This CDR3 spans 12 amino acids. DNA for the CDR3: TGCGCCAGCAGCTTACAGGGCTATGGCTACACCTTC. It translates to CASSLQGYGYTF.

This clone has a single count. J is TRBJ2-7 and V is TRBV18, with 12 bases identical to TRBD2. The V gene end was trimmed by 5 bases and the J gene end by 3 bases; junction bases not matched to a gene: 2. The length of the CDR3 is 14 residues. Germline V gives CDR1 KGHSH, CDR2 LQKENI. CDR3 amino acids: CASSSTSGGYEQYF. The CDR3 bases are TGTGCCAGCTCATCGACTAGCGGGGGCTACGAGCAGTACTTC.

The chain's CDR3 is CAWEPSISASGGLYGYTF. The CDR3, as DNA: TGTGCCTGGGAACCTTCGATATCAGCGTCAGGGGGCCTTTATGGCTACACCTTC. This chain connects TRBV30 to TRBJ1-2; 8 positions agree with TRBD1. V trimming: 5 bases; J trimming: 5 bases; junction bases outside the gene matches: 22. The germline V gene has CDR1 GTSNPN and CDR2 SVGIG (reference sequence). There are 18 residues in the CDR3.

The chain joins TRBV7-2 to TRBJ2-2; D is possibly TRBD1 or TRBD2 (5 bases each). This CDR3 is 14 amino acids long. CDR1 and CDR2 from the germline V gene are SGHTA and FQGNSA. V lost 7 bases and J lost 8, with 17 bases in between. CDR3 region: CASIEGPFEGELFF. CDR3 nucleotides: TGTGCCAGCATCGAGGGACCTTTTGAGGGGGAGCTGTTTTTT.

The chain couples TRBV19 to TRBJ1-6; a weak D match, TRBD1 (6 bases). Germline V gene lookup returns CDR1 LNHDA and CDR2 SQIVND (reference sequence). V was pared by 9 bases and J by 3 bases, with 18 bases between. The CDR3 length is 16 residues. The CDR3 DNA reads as TGTGCCAGCCTCCTCGCGGGGGGCCGCTATAATTCACCCCTCCACTTT. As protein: CASLLAGGRYNSPLHF.

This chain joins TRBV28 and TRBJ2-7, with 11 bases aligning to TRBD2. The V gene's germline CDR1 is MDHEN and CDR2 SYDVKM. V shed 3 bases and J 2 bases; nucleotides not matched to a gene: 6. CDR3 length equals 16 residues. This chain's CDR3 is CASSFGLAGLTYEQYF. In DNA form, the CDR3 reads TGTGCCAGCAGTTTCGGACTAGCGGGTTTGACCTACGAGCAGTACTTC.

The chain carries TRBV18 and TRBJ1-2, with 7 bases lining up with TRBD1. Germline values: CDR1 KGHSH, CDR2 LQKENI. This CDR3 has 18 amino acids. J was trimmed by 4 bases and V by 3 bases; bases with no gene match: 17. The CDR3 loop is CASSPRQGGPSTFYGYTF. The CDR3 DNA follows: TGTGCCAGCTCACCCCGTCAAGGGGGCCCTTCCACTTTCTATGGCTACACCTTC.

CDR3 region: CASSPGTANTEAFF. For the CDR3, the DNA is TGTGCCAGCTCCCCGGGGACAGCGAACACTGAAGCTTTCTTT. The genes are TRBV18 and TRBJ1-1; 7 bases line up with TRBD1. Germline V gene sequence: CDR1 KGHSH, CDR2 LQKENI. Trimming removed 6 bases from V and 1 base from J; junction bases left unmatched: 5. The CDR3 contains 14 residues.

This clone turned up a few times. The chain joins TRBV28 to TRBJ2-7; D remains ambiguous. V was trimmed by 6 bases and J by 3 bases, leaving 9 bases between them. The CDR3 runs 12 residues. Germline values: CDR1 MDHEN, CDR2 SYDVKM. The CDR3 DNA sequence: TGTGCCAGCAGACGAGACGGCTACGAGCAGTACTTC. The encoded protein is CASRRDGYEQYF.

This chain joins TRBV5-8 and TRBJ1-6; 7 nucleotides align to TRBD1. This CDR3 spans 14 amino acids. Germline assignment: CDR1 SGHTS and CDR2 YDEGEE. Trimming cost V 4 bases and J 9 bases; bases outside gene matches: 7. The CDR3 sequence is CASSIGQVVSPLHF. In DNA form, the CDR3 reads TGTGCCAGCAGCATCGGACAGGTAGTTTCACCCCTCCACTTT.

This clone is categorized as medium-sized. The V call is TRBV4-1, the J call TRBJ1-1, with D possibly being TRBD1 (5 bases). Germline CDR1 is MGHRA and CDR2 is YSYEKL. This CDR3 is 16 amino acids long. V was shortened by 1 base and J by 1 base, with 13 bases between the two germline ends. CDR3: CASSQGQYNKNTEAFF. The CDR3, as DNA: TGCGCCAGCAGCCAAGGACAGTACAACAAGAACACTGAAGCTTTCTTT.

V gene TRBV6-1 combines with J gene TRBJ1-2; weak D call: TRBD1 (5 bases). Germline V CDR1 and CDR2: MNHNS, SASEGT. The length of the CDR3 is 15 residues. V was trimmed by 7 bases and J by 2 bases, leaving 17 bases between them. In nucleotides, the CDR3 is TGTGCCAGCATCAGAGGCCTCGGGGGAAACTATGGCTACACCTTC. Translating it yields CASIRGLGGNYGYTF.

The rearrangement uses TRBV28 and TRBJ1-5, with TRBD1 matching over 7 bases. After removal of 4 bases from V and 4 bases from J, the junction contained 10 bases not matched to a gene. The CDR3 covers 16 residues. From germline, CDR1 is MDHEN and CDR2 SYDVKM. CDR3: CASSSPIPDRNQPQHF. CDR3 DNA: TGTGCCAGCAGTTCCCCCATTCCGGACAGGAATCAGCCCCAGCATTTT.

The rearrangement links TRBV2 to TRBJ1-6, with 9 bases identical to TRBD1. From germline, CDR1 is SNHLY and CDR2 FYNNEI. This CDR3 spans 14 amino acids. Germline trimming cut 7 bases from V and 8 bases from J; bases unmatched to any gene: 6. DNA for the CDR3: TGTGCCAGCAAGAGGGACAGGGAGGATTCACCCCTCCACTTT. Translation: CASKRDREDSPLHF.

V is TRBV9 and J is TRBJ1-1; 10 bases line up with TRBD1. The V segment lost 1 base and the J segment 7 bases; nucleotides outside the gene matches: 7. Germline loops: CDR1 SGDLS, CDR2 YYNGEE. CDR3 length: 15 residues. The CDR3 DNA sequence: TGTGCCAGCAGCGTATTCGACAGGGGGCAAGGTGAAGCTTTCTTT. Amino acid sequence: CASSVFDRGQGEAFF.

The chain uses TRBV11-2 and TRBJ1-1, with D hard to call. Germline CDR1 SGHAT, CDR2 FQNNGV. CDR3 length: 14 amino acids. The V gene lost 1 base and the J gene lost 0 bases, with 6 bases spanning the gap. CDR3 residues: CASSLVFMNTEAFF. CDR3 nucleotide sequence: TGTGCCAGCAGCTTAGTCTTTATGAACACTGAAGCTTTCTTT.

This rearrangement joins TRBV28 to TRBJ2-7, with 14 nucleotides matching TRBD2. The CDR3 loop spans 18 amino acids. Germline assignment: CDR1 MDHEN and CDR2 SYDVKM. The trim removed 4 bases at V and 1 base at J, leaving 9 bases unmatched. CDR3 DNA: TGTGCCAGCAGTTCCCCCCGACTAGCGGGAGGGCCTTCCTACGAGCAGTACTTC. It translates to CASSSPRLAGGPSYEQYF.